This TCR beta chain was identified in a study of radiation and T cells in renal cell carcinoma. Findings and caveats of the study: From baseline, blood top tumor clonotypes peaked at 2 weeks post-radiation.

Described time point: blood 4 weeks post-SBRT, at nephrectomy. As to treatment: 15 Gy SBRT to primary tumor, nephrectomy 4 weeks later. As regards this clone: The antigen remains undetermined.

Repertoires were generated with immunoSEQ multiplex PCR, while TCRdb's copy carries only in-frame clones and drops some. The data contain around 140,000 clones, 80% to 90% of them singletons. The TCR was taken from a woman in her 50s with renal cell carcinoma. Sequencing used blood, obtained from a patient whose treatment included radiotherapy and nephrectomy.

The CDR3 DNA reads as TGTGCCAGCAGCGTAGTCCGTATGACTAGCGGTTACAATGAGCAGTTCTTC. Translating it yields CASSVVRMTSGYNEQFF. The chain carries TRBV9 and TRBJ2-1; 9 bases agree with TRBD2. The CDR3 consists of 17 residues. Germline V gene sequence: CDR1 SGDLS, CDR2 YYNGEE. The ends lost 0 bases at V and 4 bases at J; junction bases unmatched: 8.